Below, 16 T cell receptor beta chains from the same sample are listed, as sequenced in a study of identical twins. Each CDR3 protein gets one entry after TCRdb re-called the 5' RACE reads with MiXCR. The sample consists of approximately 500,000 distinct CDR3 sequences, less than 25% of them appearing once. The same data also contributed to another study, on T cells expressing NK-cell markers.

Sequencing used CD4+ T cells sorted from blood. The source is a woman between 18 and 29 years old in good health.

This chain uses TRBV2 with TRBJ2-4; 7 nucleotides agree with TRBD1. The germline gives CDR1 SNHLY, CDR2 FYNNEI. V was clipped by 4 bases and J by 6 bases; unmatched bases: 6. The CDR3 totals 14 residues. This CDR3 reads CASSVDRVGNIQYF. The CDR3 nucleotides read TGTGCCAGCAGTGTCGACAGGGTGGGAAACATTCAGTACTTC.

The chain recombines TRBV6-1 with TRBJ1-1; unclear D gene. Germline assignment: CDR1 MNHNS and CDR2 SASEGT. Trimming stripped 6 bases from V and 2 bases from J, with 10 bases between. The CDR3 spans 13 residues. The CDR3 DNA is TGTGCCAGCAGGTTCCAGATTAACACTGAAGCTTTCTTT. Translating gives CASRFQINTEAFF.

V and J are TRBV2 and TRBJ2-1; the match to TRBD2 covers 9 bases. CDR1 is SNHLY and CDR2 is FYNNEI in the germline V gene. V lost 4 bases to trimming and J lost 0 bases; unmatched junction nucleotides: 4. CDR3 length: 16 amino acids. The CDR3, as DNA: TGTGCCAGCAGTGCGCGGGGGGGTAGCTCCTACAATGAGCAGTTCTTC. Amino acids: CASSARGGSSYNEQFF.

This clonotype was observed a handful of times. CDR3 sequence reads: CASSGDRGSSEQFF. The CDR3 DNA follows: TGTGCCAGCAGTGGGGACAGGGGGTCAAGTGAGCAGTTCTTC. The gene calls are TRBV6-4 and TRBJ2-1; 11 nucleotides align to TRBD1. Germline CDR1 MRHNA, CDR2 SNTAGT. V gave up 4 bases and J gave up 9 bases; unmatched junction bases: 5. This CDR3 region has 14 residues.

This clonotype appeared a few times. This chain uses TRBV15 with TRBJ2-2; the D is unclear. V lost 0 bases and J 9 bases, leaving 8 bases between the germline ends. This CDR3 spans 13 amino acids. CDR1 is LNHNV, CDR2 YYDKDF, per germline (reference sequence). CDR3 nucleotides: TGTGCCACCAGCAGAGAAAAGTCCAGGGAGCTGTTTTTT. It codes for CATSREKSRELFF. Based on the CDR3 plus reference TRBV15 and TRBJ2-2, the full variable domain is DAMVIQNPRYQVTQFGKPVTLSCSQTLNHNVMYWYQQKSSQAPKLLFHYYDKDFNNEADTPDNFQSRRPNTSFCFLDIRSPGLGDTAMYLCATSREKSRELFFGEGSRLTVL.

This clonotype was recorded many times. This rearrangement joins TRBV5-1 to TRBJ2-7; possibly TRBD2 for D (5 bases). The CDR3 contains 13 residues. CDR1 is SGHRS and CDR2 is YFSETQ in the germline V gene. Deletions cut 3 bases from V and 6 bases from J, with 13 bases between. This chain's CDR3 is CASSSDPGSEQYF. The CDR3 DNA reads TGCGCCAGCAGCTCAGACCCGGGGAGCGAGCAGTACTTC.

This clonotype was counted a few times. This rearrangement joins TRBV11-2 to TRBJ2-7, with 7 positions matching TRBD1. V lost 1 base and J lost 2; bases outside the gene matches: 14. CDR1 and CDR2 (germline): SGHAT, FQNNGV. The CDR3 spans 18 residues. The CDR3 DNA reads TGTGCCAGCAGCTTAGGTTCGTTACGGACAGGAACAGCCTACGAGCAGTACTTC. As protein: CASSLGSLRTGTAYEQYF. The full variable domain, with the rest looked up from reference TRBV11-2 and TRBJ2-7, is EAGVAQSPRYKIIEKRQSVAFWCNPISGHATLYWYQQILGQGPKLLIQFQNNGVVDDSQLPKDRFSAERLKGVDSTLKIQPAKLEDSAVYLCASSLGSLRTGTAYEQYFGPGTRLTVT.

The CDR3 is CASSLPLQGLREKLFF. Written as DNA, the CDR3 is TGTGCCAGCAGTTTACCCCTACAGGGACTTCGGGAAAAACTGTTTTTT. The chain employs TRBV12-3 or TRBV12-4 and TRBJ1-4; D is perhaps TRBD1 (6 bases). Deletions cut 2 bases from V and 8 bases from J, with 18 bases between. The CDR3 covers 16 residues.

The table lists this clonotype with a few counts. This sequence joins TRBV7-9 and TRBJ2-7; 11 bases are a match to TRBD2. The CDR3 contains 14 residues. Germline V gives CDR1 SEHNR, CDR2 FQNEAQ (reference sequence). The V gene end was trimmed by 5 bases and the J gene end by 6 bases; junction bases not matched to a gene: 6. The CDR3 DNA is TGTGCCAGCAGCAAACCGGGACTAGCGGTCGAGCAGTACTTC. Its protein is CASSKPGLAVEQYF. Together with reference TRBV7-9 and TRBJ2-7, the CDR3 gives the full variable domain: DTGVSQNPRHKITKRGQNVTFRCDPISEHNRLYWYRQTLGQGPEFLTYFQNEAQLEKSRLLSDRFSAERPKGSFSTLEIQRTEQGDSAMYLCASSKPGLAVEQYFGPGTRLTVT.

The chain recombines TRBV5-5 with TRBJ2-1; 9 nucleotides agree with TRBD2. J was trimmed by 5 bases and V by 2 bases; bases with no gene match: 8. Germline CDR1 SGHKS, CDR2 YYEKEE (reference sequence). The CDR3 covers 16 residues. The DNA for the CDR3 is TGTGCCAGCAGCTTTCTAGCGGGGAGACTCAACAATGAGCAGTTCTTC. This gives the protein CASSFLAGRLNNEQFF.

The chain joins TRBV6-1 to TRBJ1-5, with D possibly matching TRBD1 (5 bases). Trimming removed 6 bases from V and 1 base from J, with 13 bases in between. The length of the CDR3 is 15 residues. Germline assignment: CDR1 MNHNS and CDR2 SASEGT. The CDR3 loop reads CASRRGTGSNQPQHF. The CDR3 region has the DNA TGTGCCAGCAGACGTGGGACGGGGAGCAATCAGCCCCAGCATTTT.

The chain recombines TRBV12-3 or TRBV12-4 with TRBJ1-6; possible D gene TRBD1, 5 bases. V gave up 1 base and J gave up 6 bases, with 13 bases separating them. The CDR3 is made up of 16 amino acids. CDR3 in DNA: TGTGCCAGCAGTTTAGGTGTGGGGGGAAGTAATTCACCCCTCCACTTT. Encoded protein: CASSLGVGGSNSPLHF.

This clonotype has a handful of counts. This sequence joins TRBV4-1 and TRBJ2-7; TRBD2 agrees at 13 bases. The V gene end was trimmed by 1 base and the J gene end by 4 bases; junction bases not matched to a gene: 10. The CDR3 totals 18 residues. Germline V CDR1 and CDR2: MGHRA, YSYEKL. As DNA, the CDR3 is TGCGCCAGCAGCCAAGCCCCCTGGACTAGCGGGAGTCGTTACGAGCAGTACTTC. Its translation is CASSQAPWTSGSRYEQYF.

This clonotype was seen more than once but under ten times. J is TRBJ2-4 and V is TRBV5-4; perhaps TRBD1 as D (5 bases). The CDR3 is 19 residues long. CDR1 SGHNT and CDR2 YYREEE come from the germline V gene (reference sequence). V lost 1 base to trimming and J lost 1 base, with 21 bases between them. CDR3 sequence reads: CASSLRGREGIAAKNIQYF. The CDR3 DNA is TGTGCCAGCAGCTTGAGGGGAAGGGAAGGGATCGCGGCCAAAAACATTCAGTACTTC.

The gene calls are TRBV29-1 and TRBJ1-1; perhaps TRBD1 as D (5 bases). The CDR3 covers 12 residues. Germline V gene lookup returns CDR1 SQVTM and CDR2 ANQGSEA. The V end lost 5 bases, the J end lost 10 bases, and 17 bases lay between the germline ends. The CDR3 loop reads CSVQGLIPGAFF. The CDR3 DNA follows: TGCAGCGTTCAGGGCCTCATACCGGGAGCTTTCTTT. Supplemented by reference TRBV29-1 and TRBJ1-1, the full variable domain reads SAVISQKPSRDICQRGTSLTIQCQVDSQVTMMFWYRQQPGQSLTLIATANQGSEATYESGFVIDKFPISRPNLTFSTLTVSNMSPEDSSIYLCSVQGLIPGAFFGQGTRLTVV.

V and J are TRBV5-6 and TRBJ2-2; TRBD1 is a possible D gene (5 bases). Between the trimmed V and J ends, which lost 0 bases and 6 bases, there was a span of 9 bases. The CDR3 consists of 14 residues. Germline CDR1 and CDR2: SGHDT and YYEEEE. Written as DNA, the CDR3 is TGTGCCAGCAGCTTGGGGACAAAGGCCGGGGAGCTGTTTTTT. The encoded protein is CASSLGTKAGELFF.